Listed below are T cell receptor beta chains from one sample, sequenced in a study of blood T cell repertoires in COVID-19. Sequenced by immunoSEQ multiplex PCR; TCRdb stores in-frame clones only, minus some. This table holds approximately 210,000 clones, about 87% found once. The specimen was peripheral blood. All receptors come from a man aged 70-80 years with acute or convalescent COVID-19. The conserved cysteine and the conserved F or W are not part of the CDR3 here. A D gene is named only where the DNA matches it firmly. Clone size appears in some rows only: once, few, many, or a class for an expanded clone.

V gene	clone size	J gene	D gene	CDR3 protein
TRBV9	NA	TRBJ2-7	TRBD1	ASSVGTDSYEQY
TRBV5-5	NA	TRBJ2-5	TRBD2	ASSLETSGPQNQETQY
TRBV5-4	NA	TRBJ2-1	TRBD2	ASSLRLTGLAYNEQF
TRBV5-5	few	TRBJ1-6	NA	ASSLEAAGSVSPLH
TRBV19	once	TRBJ1-1	TRBD1	ASSLMDRGNTEAF
TRBV6-1	NA	TRBJ1-1	NA	ASSDGQGFTEAF
TRBV4-2	few	TRBJ1-4	NA	ASSQVTRGFNEKLF
TRBV6-5	NA	TRBJ2-7	TRBD2	ASRAGGGAYEQY
TRBV2	NA	TRBJ2-5	NA	ASSTDFHQETQY
TRBV7-6	NA	TRBJ2-7	NA	ASSLDGSSSYEQY
TRBV2	NA	TRBJ2-7	NA	ASTGLSYEQY
TRBV28	once	TRBJ1-2	TRBD1	ASSSSGTGGRFYGYT
TRBV5-1	NA	TRBJ2-6	TRBD2	ASSPAGVGANVLT